The sequence of this T cell receptor beta chain was determined in a study of CD8 T cells in ankylosing spondylitis. General study points: Eight highly homologous variants formed a TCR beta motif that appeared characteristic of ankylosing spondylitis blood.

MiXCR, run by TCRdb on the 5' RACE reads, gives a single entry per CDR3 protein. The sample has about 220,000 distinct CDR3 sequences, about 7% seen once; the top ten hold about 14%. Germline lookup yields CDR1 LGHNA and CDR2 YNFKEQ. The CDR3 covers 16 residues. V lost 1 base and J lost 1, with 14 bases in between. Concerning this clonotype itself: Its specificity is not known.

The TCR originated in a male donor with ankylosing spondylitis. The chain recombines TRBV4-2 with TRBJ2-7; D unclear. Sequencing was performed on blood, either unsorted or a sorted T cell fraction (not recorded which). CDR3 in amino acids: CASSQGYKGNSYEQYF. Here the CDR3 DNA reads TGTGCCAGCAGCCAAGGGTACAAAGGGAATTCCTACGAGCAGTACTTC.